This is a list of T cell receptor beta chains from one sample in a study of T cells after yellow fever vaccination. TCRdb independently ran MiXCR on the 5' RACE reads; one entry per CDR3 protein. The sample yields approximately 74,000 distinct CDR3 sequences, about 6% seen once. Sequences were derived from CD4+ T cells sorted from PBMCs, sampled less than 18 days after the first yellow fever vaccination. The receptors were sampled from a man aged 18-30 years who received the YFV17D yellow fever vaccine. CDR3s include the opening cysteine and the closing phenylalanine or tryptophan. The size entry is marked missing in some rows and otherwise reads once, few, many or a size class.

J gene: TRBJ2-1; V gene: TRBV7-9; clone size: many; CDR3 protein: CASSSERGSSYNEQFF
J gene: TRBJ2-3; V gene: TRBV11-1; clone size: many; CDR3 protein: CASSRDRGTDTQYF
J gene: TRBJ2-3; V gene: TRBV20-1; clone size: many; CDR3 protein: CSAPDRGLPTQYF
J gene: TRBJ2-7; V gene: TRBV4-3; clone size: .; CDR3 protein: CASSMQKGGREQYF
J gene: TRBJ2-3; V gene: TRBV2; clone size: many; CDR3 protein: CASLERRTDTQYF
J gene: TRBJ1-1; V gene: TRBV2; clone size: many; CDR3 protein: CASRVEQGNTEAFF
J gene: TRBJ2-5; V gene: TRBV12-3/TRBV12-4; clone size: many; CDR3 protein: CASSWTSQETQYF
J gene: TRBJ2-3; V gene: TRBV6-1; clone size: many; CDR3 protein: CASRALRAGHPDTQYF
J gene: TRBJ2-2; V gene: TRBV7-2; clone size: .; CDR3 protein: CASGKASGELFF
J gene: TRBJ2-5; V gene: TRBV7-2; clone size: many; CDR3 protein: CASSFPGDGGVETQYF
J gene: TRBJ1-2; V gene: TRBV5-6; clone size: .; CDR3 protein: CASSPGLYCYTF
J gene: TRBJ2-3; V gene: TRBV10-3; clone size: many; CDR3 protein: CATLAGNTDTQYF
J gene: TRBJ1-6; V gene: TRBV7-2; clone size: many; CDR3 protein: CASSLSSPLHF
J gene: TRBJ2-3; V gene: TRBV12-3/TRBV12-4; clone size: many; CDR3 protein: CASSFRGRPPDTQYF
J gene: TRBJ2-3; V gene: TRBV7-2; clone size: many; CDR3 protein: CASSFRGDTQYF
J gene: TRBJ2-7; V gene: TRBV5-1; clone size: many; CDR3 protein: CASSLVGGLGAYEQYF
J gene: TRBJ2-2; V gene: TRBV28; clone size: few; CDR3 protein: CASSSLATGTVTGELFF
J gene: TRBJ1-2; V gene: TRBV5-6; clone size: .; CDR3 protein: CAISPGLLCYTF
J gene: TRBJ2-1; V gene: TRBV12-3/TRBV12-4; clone size: many; CDR3 protein: CASSFKLNTLNEQFF
J gene: TRBJ1-2; V gene: TRBV19; clone size: many; CDR3 protein: CASSVTGSPPGYTF
J gene: TRBJ1-1; V gene: TRBV12-3/TRBV12-4; clone size: many; CDR3 protein: CASKLDPRSTEAFF
J gene: TRBJ2-5; V gene: TRBV7-7; clone size: many; CDR3 protein: CASSLLGKQETQYF
J gene: TRBJ2-3; V gene: TRBV20-1; clone size: many; CDR3 protein: CSAPIAGTSGGGSDTQYF
J gene: TRBJ1-5; V gene: TRBV7-8; clone size: many; CDR3 protein: CASSPNSAGRLNQHF
J gene: TRBJ1-5; V gene: TRBV6-2/TRBV6-3; clone size: many; CDR3 protein: CASSYGQRNQPQHF
J gene: TRBJ1-5; V gene: TRBV6-5; clone size: many; CDR3 protein: CASRAAVTSNQPQHF
J gene: TRBJ1-3; V gene: TRBV12-3/TRBV12-4; clone size: many; CDR3 protein: CASTYRGYPGNTIYF
J gene: TRBJ1-1; V gene: TRBV11-3; clone size: .; CDR3 protein: CASGQGSLTEAFF
J gene: TRBJ1-2; V gene: TRBV6-1; clone size: many; CDR3 protein: CASSKRVLGYGYTF
J gene: TRBJ2-7; V gene: TRBV12-3/TRBV12-4; clone size: many; CDR3 protein: CASSLSSGGYEQYF
J gene: TRBJ2-2; V gene: TRBV6-2/TRBV6-3; clone size: many; CDR3 protein: CASSSLPGTGELFF
J gene: TRBJ1-5; V gene: TRBV29-1; clone size: many; CDR3 protein: CSVGQGNQPQHF
J gene: TRBJ2-4; V gene: TRBV6-1; clone size: medium-sized; CDR3 protein: CASDRGLLGNIQYF
J gene: TRBJ1-6; V gene: TRBV15; clone size: many; CDR3 protein: CATSRDLRREDSPLHF
J gene: TRBJ1-1; V gene: TRBV7-8; clone size: many; CDR3 protein: CASSLGAITMNTEAFF
J gene: TRBJ2-2; V gene: TRBV5-5; clone size: .; CDR3 protein: CASSLFSGGTGELFF
J gene: TRBJ2-7; V gene: TRBV7-6; clone size: many; CDR3 protein: CASSRQGEQYF
J gene: TRBJ2-3; V gene: TRBV7-2; clone size: many; CDR3 protein: CASSLGHLTDTQYF
J gene: TRBJ2-1; V gene: TRBV4-3; clone size: many; CDR3 protein: CASSPLEGSYNEQFF
J gene: TRBJ1-4; V gene: TRBV7-8; clone size: .; CDR3 protein: CASSLVGAGNEKLFF